Listed below are T cell receptor beta chains from one sample, sequenced in a study of blood T cells in healthy people across ages. TCRdb recomputed calls from the 5' RACE reads with MiXCR, one row per CDR3 protein. The sample records more than 650,000 distinct CDR3 sequences, more than 25% being singletons. These sequences were also reported in another study, on T cells of mothers and their children.

The sequencing input was blood. All receptors derive from a boy aged 5 to 17 in good health. Both conserved end residues are part of each CDR3. A D gene is named only where the DNA matches it firmly. A clone size is listed for some rows: how often the clone was seen (once, few, many), or a class if it is expanded.

d_gene: -; abundance: -; v_gene: TRBV28; j_gene: TRBJ1-6; CDR3nt: TGTGCCAGCAGCTCACCTCCGGGCCTGAGCTCCTATAATTCACCCCTCCACTTT; CDR3aa: CASSSPPGLSSYNSPLHF
d_gene: TRBD1; abundance: -; v_gene: TRBV20-1; j_gene: TRBJ1-2; CDR3nt: TGCAGTGCCCCGGGACAGACAAACTATGGCTACACCTTC; CDR3aa: CSAPGQTNYGYTF
d_gene: -; abundance: -; v_gene: TRBV20-1; j_gene: TRBJ1-2; CDR3nt: TGCAGTGCTAGAGACGGGCGCGGAGACTATGGCTACACCTTC; CDR3aa: CSARDGRGDYGYTF
d_gene: -; abundance: few; v_gene: TRBV20-1; j_gene: TRBJ2-7; CDR3nt: TGCAGTGCCAACCTCGGGGCAGGGGTTTCCTACGAGCAGTACTTC; CDR3aa: CSANLGAGVSYEQYF
d_gene: TRBD1; abundance: -; v_gene: TRBV5-1; j_gene: TRBJ1-1; CDR3nt: TGCGCCAGCAGCGATTCGGACAGGTCGAACACTGAAGCTTTCTTT; CDR3aa: CASSDSDRSNTEAFF
d_gene: TRBD1; abundance: -; v_gene: TRBV6-1; j_gene: TRBJ2-3; CDR3nt: TGTGCCAGCAAGGACAGGGGTATGACAGATACGCAGTATTTT; CDR3aa: CASKDRGMTDTQYF
d_gene: -; abundance: -; v_gene: TRBV20-1; j_gene: TRBJ2-2; CDR3nt: TGCAGTGCTTCGAGGACAGACGCGAACACCGGGGAGCTGTTTTTT; CDR3aa: CSASRTDANTGELFF
d_gene: -; abundance: few; v_gene: TRBV20-1; j_gene: TRBJ1-2; CDR3nt: TGCAGCGGCGGGGGGCGCGCAGAGGGCTACACCTTC; CDR3aa: CSGGGRAEGYTF
d_gene: TRBD1; abundance: once; v_gene: TRBV6-1; j_gene: TRBJ1-2; CDR3nt: TGTGCCAGCAGTGAAGGTCCGGACAGGTACGGCTACACCTTC; CDR3aa: CASSEGPDRYGYTF
d_gene: TRBD1; abundance: -; v_gene: TRBV11-2; j_gene: TRBJ1-1; CDR3nt: TGTGCCAGCAGCTTAACGGGACAGGGGATCGGTGAAGCTTTCTTT; CDR3aa: CASSLTGQGIGEAFF
d_gene: -; abundance: -; v_gene: TRBV5-1; j_gene: TRBJ2-3; CDR3nt: TGCGCCAGCAGCTTGGATCCGGGCTCGGATACGCAGTATTTT; CDR3aa: CASSLDPGSDTQYF
d_gene: -; abundance: few; v_gene: TRBV7-3; j_gene: TRBJ2-1; CDR3nt: TGTGCCAGCAGCCAGGGGGGCGGGAATGAGCAGTTCTTC; CDR3aa: CASSQGGGNEQFF
d_gene: -; abundance: few; v_gene: TRBV12-3/TRBV12-4; j_gene: TRBJ2-1; CDR3nt: TGTGCCAGCAGTTTAGCGACAGGTCACAATGAGCAGTTCTTC; CDR3aa: CASSLATGHNEQFF
d_gene: -; abundance: -; v_gene: TRBV7-9; j_gene: TRBJ2-7; CDR3nt: TGTGCCAGCAGCCGGAGACAGGCTCCCTACGAGCAGTACTTC; CDR3aa: CASSRRQAPYEQYF
d_gene: -; abundance: few; v_gene: TRBV12-3/TRBV12-4; j_gene: TRBJ1-1; CDR3nt: TGTGCCAGCAGCCCCGGGACCACTGAAGCTTTCTTT; CDR3aa: CASSPGTTEAFF
d_gene: -; abundance: -; v_gene: TRBV7-2; j_gene: TRBJ2-7; CDR3nt: TGTGCCAGCAGCGAAACGAGGGTCGACTACGAGCAGTACTTC; CDR3aa: CASSETRVDYEQYF
d_gene: TRBD1; abundance: -; v_gene: TRBV3-1; j_gene: TRBJ1-1; CDR3nt: TGTGCCAGCAGCCAAAGTGGACAGGATGAAGCTTTCTTT; CDR3aa: CASSQSGQDEAFF
d_gene: TRBD2; abundance: -; v_gene: TRBV4-1; j_gene: TRBJ2-5; CDR3nt: TGCGCCAGCAGCCCAAGGGAGCGGGGGACGGAGACCCAGTACTTC; CDR3aa: CASSPRERGTETQYF
d_gene: TRBD2; abundance: few; v_gene: TRBV13; j_gene: TRBJ2-4; CDR3nt: TGTGCCAGCAGCACCCTAGCGGGGCTAGCCAAAAACATTCAGTACTTC; CDR3aa: CASSTLAGLAKNIQYF
d_gene: -; abundance: -; v_gene: TRBV29-1; j_gene: TRBJ2-1; CDR3nt: TGCAGCGTCCGTCCGGGACAAGCTACTGAGCAGTTCTTC; CDR3aa: CSVRPGQATEQFF
d_gene: -; abundance: -; v_gene: TRBV7-3; j_gene: TRBJ1-1; CDR3nt: TGTGCCAGCAGCATTACGCTGGGGGCGACTGAAGCTTTCTTT; CDR3aa: CASSITLGATEAFF
d_gene: -; abundance: -; v_gene: TRBV18; j_gene: TRBJ1-1; CDR3nt: TGTGCCAGCTCACCAAAAAGGGACTTGGGGGGCGAAGCTTTCTTT; CDR3aa: CASSPKRDLGGEAFF